Following are 19 T cell receptor beta chains from one sample sequenced in a study of T cells in Graves' hyperthyroidism and ophthalmopathy. RNA transcripts were the template for amplifying TCR beta CDR3 regions. First-round RT-PCR with HTBI primers amplified the TCR CDR3 region. TCRdb analysed the multiplex PCR reads with MiXCR anew, one entry per CDR3 protein. Of about 410,000 distinct CDR3 sequences listed, approximately 15% are singletons. Sequenced sample: blood. The receptors derive from a man between 18 and 35 years old with Graves' ophthalmopathy.

This clonotype was counted many times. This chain links TRBV6-2 or TRBV6-3 with TRBJ2-1; D uncertain. The ends were cut back, 6 bases at V and 0 bases at J, with 9 bases in the middle. The CDR3 covers 14 residues. Germline V gene data show CDR1 as MNHEY and CDR2 as SVGEGT. CDR3 region: CASRHTSSYNEQFF. CDR3 nucleotides: TGTGCCAGCAGACACACAAGCTCCTACAATGAGCAGTTCTTC.

V and J are TRBV14 and TRBJ2-7, with D possibly TRBD1 on 6 matching bases. Germline-derived CDR1 and CDR2 are SGHDN and FVKESK. The germline V and J ends were trimmed by 5 bases and 2 bases, with 13 bases remaining between them. The CDR3 spans 14 residues. The CDR3 reads CASSSLDSTYEQYF. The CDR3 nucleotides read TGTGCCAGCAGCAGCTTGGACAGCACCTACGAGCAGTACTTC.

V usage is TRBV2 and J usage is TRBJ2-7; 9 bases align to TRBD1. J gave up 2 bases and V 6 bases, and 8 bases lay outside the gene matches. The V gene's germline CDR1 is SNHLY and CDR2 FYNNEI. This CDR3 is built from 15 residues. The CDR3 loop reads CASSFRQGETYEQYF. The CDR3 region has the DNA TGTGCCAGCAGCTTCAGACAGGGGGAAACCTACGAGCAGTACTTC. The entire variable domain, with the rest obtained from reference TRBV2 and TRBJ2-7, is as follows: EPEVTQTPSHQVTQMGQEVILRCVPISNHLYFYWYRQILGQKVEFLVSFYNNEISEKSEIFDDQFSVERPDGSNFTLKIRSTKLEDSAMYFCASSFRQGETYEQYFGPGTRLTVT.

This clonotype showed up many times. The chain recombines TRBV12-3 or TRBV12-4 with TRBJ1-5; no firm D call. CDR3 length: 12 residues. Trimming left V 5 bases short and J 6 bases short, with 8 bases between. CDR3 sequence reads: CASSPRPQPQHF. As DNA, the CDR3 is TGTGCCAGCAGTCCCCGGCCTCAGCCCCAGCATTTT.

The chain couples TRBV4-1 to TRBJ2-1, with TRBD2 as a possible D gene (5 bases). The CDR3 totals 14 residues. Trimming shortened V by 8 bases and J by 3 bases, and 14 bases separated the two germline ends. Germline CDR1 is MGHRA and CDR2 is YSYEKL. In DNA form, the CDR3 reads TGCGCCAGCCGCGGAGTAGCGAGCTACAATGAGCAGTTCTTC. Protein product: CASRGVASYNEQFF.

This clonotype showed up many times. V gene TRBV11-2 combines with J gene TRBJ2-3, with 11 bases identical to TRBD2. Unmatched junction bases numbered 7, after V lost 5 bases and J lost 6 bases. The CDR3 loop spans 15 amino acids. The germline CDR1 and CDR2 sequences are SGHAT and FQNNGV. CDR3 coding DNA: TGTGCCAGCAGCCTTAGCGGGGGGGCCGTGGATACGCAGTATTTT. Translated, it gives CASSLSGGAVDTQYF.

This clonotype occurred many times. V usage is TRBV3-1 and J usage is TRBJ1-6, with D perhaps matching TRBD1 (6 bases). This CDR3 contains 17 residues. Trimming shortened V by 4 bases and J by 10 bases, and 23 bases separated the two germline ends. CDR1 LGHDT and CDR2 YNNKEL come from the germline V gene (reference sequence). CDR3 residues: CASSPKPPTGLGSPLHF. CDR3 bases: TGTGCCAGCAGCCCGAAACCCCCGACAGGCCTTGGGTCACCCCTCCACTTT.

This clonotype was seen many times. The V gene is TRBV20-1, the J gene TRBJ1-2; tentative D call: TRBD1 (6 bases). The CDR3 covers 12 residues. Per germline, CDR1 DFQATT and CDR2 SNEGSKA (reference sequence). V was pared by 5 bases and J by 8 bases, with 15 bases between. The CDR3: CSAGTGSLGYTF. In DNA form, the CDR3 reads TGCAGTGCTGGAACAGGGTCTTTGGGCTACACCTTC.

On this clonotype itself: A much larger clone is a single base away; this may be a read error. V usage is TRBV5-1 and J usage is TRBJ2-3; maybe TRBD1 (6 bases). CDR3 size: 15 residues. Germline CDR1 and CDR2: SGHRS and YFSETQ. The DNA for the CDR3 is TGCGCCAGCCGCCCGGGTCCCTCGGAGACAGGTACGCAGTATTTT. Residues: CASRPGPSETGTQYF.

This clonotype showed up many times. This rearrangement joins TRBV6-6 to TRBJ1-2, with unresolved D. CDR3 size: 16 residues. V was clipped by 0 bases and J by 7 bases, with 18 bases between them. The germline gives CDR1 MNHNY, CDR2 SVGAGI (reference sequence). In DNA form, the CDR3 reads TGTGCCAGCAGTTACTCGCGAGGAGGTCTATCTAGTGGCTACACCTTC. Amino acid sequence: CASSYSRGGLSSGYTF.

This clonotype appeared many times. The chain is built from TRBV9 and TRBJ2-3, with 11 bases identical to TRBD2. This CDR3 has 17 amino acids. CDR1 is SGDLS and CDR2 is YYNGEE in the germline V gene. Trimming took 6 bases from V and 0 from J; bases not matched to a gene: 9. CDR3 DNA sequence: TGTGCCAGCACCCGGGCTGCTAGCGGGGGGAGCACAGATACGCAGTATTTT. Its translation: CASTRAASGGSTDTQYF.

The chain couples TRBV27 to TRBJ1-6; a weak D match, TRBD1 (6 bases). The germline V and J ends were trimmed by 3 bases and 14 bases, with 17 bases remaining between them. The CDR3 loop spans 14 amino acids. Germline V gives CDR1 MNHEY, CDR2 SMNVEV (reference sequence). The CDR3 DNA follows: TGTGCCAGCAGTTTTGGCCAGGGGTCAGGGGCCCTCCACTTT. Translated: CASSFGQGSGALHF.

On this clonotype: Being one base from a much bigger clone, this may be a read error. The chain links TRBV10-3 to TRBJ2-1; no firm D call. Germline assignment: CDR1 ENHRY and CDR2 SYGVKD. The length of the CDR3 is 15 residues. CDR3 nucleotide sequence: TGTGCCATCAGTGAAGTCGAAGCCTCCTACAATCAGCAGTTCTTC. This encodes CAISEVEASYNQQFF.

This clonotype has at least ten counts. The chain couples TRBV11-2 to TRBJ1-1; a weak D match, TRBD1 (5 bases). CDR1 SGHAT and CDR2 FQNNGV come from the germline V gene. Trimming shortened V by 6 bases and J by 6 bases, and 20 bases separated the two germline ends. This CDR3 is built from 15 residues. CDR3 region: CASRYNGGRGSEAFF. DNA of the CDR3: TGTGCCAGCAGGTACAACGGGGGTAGGGGCTCTGAAGCTTTCTTT.

This clonotype was counted between two and nine times. This chain uses TRBV19 with TRBJ2-2; the match to TRBD2 covers 7 bases. CDR3 size: 15 residues. Unmatched junction bases numbered 11, after V lost 5 bases and J lost 8 bases. From germline, CDR1 is LNHDA and CDR2 SQIVND (reference sequence). The CDR3 nucleotides read TGTGCCAGTAGTCCCGTGGAGCGGGGAACTGGGGAGCTGTTTTTT. Amino acids: CASSPVERGTGELFF.

This clonotype has a count of ten or more. The chain links TRBV24-1 to TRBJ2-5, with D perhaps assigned TRBD1 or TRBD2 (6 bases each). The CDR3 covers 15 residues. Per the germline V gene, CDR1 is KGHDR and CDR2 is SFDVKD. V was shortened by 2 bases and J by 1 base, with 10 bases between the two germline ends. CDR3 nucleotide sequence: TGTGCCACCAGTGATTGGGGGGCGCCCCAAGAGACCCAGTACTTC. Protein: CATSDWGAPQETQYF.

This clonotype was recorded many times. This rearrangement joins TRBV11-2 to TRBJ2-2; weak D call: TRBD1 (6 bases). The germline V gene encodes CDR1 SGHAT and CDR2 FQNNGV. The V end lost 6 bases, the J end lost 8 bases, and 19 bases lay between the germline ends. The CDR3 runs to 15 residues. The CDR3 sequence: CASRRPGQGLGELFF. CDR3 nucleotide sequence: TGTGCCAGCAGACGCCCGGGACAAGGGTTAGGGGAGCTGTTTTTT.

At least ten counts were recorded for this clonotype. V usage is TRBV27 and J usage is TRBJ2-5; TRBD2 is a possible D gene (5 bases). Between the trimmed V and J ends, which lost 3 bases and 5 bases, there was a span of 16 bases. The CDR3 runs 15 residues. Germline V CDR1 and CDR2: MNHEY, SMNVEV (reference sequence). CDR3 in amino acids: CASSFSPGTLETQYF. The CDR3 coding sequence is TGTGCCAGCAGTTTTAGTCCGGGAACCTTGGAGACCCAGTACTTC.

The V call is TRBV7-6, the J call TRBJ2-3, with unresolved D. Germline-derived CDR1 and CDR2 are SGHVS and FNYEAQ. The CDR3 has 15 residues. With 1 base removed from V and 2 bases from J, the gap between germline ends came to 10 bases. The CDR3 DNA follows: TGTGCCAGCAGCTTAGTGGCTAGGATCACAGATACGCAGTATTTT. This encodes CASSLVARITDTQYF.